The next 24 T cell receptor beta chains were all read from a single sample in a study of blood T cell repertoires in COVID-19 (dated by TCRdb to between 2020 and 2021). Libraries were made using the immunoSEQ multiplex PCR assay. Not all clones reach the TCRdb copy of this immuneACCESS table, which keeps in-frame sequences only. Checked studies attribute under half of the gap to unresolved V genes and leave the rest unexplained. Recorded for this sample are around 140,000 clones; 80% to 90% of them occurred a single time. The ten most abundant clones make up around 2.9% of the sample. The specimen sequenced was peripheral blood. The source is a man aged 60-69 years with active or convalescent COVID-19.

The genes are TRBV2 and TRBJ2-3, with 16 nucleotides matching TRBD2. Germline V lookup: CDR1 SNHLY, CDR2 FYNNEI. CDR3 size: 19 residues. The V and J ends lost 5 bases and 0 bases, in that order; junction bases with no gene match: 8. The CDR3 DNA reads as TGTGCCAGCAGTCCGGGACTAGCGGGGGGGGTTTCTAGCACAGATACGCAGTATTTT. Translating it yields CASSPGLAGGVSSTDTQYF.

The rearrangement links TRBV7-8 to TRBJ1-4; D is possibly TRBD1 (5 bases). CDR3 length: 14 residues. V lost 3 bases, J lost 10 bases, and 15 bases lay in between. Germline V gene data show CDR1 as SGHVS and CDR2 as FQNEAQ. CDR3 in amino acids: CASSLDTNSGKLFF. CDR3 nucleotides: TGTGCCAGCAGCTTGGACACGAATTCGGGAAAACTGTTTTTT.

The chain's CDR3 is CASSQQPGTEEKLFF. Here the CDR3 DNA reads TGTGCCAGCAGCCAACAACCGGGGACAGAAGAAAAACTGTTTTTT. This chain joins TRBV4-2 and TRBJ1-4; 7 positions match TRBD1. V shed 2 bases and J 8 bases; nucleotides not matched to a gene: 8. Germline V gives CDR1 LGHNA, CDR2 YNFKEQ. The CDR3 sequence is 15 residues long.

CDR3 nucleotides: TGTGCCAGCACCAGGGGGCACCAGCCCCAGCATTTT. Protein sequence: CASTRGHQPQHF. The rearrangement uses TRBV28 and TRBJ1-5; 8 nucleotides agree with TRBD1. The junction had 3 bases not matched to a gene; V was cut back by 7 bases and J by 7 bases. Germline CDR1 reads MDHEN; CDR2 reads SYDVKM. The CDR3 consists of 12 residues.

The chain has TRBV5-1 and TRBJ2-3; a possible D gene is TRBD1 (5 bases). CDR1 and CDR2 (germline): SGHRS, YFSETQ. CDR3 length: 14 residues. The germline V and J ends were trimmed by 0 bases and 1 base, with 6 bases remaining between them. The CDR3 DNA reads TGCGCCAGCAGCTTGGGGGGCCGCACAGATACGCAGTATTTT. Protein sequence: CASSLGGRTDTQYF.

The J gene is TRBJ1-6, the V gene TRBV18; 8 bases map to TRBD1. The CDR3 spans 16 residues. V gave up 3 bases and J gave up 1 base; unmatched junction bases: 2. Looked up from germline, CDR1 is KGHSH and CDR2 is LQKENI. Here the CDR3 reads CASSPDRASYNSPLHF. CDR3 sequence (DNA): TGTGCCAGCTCACCGGACAGGGCTTCCTATAATTCACCCCTCCACTTT.

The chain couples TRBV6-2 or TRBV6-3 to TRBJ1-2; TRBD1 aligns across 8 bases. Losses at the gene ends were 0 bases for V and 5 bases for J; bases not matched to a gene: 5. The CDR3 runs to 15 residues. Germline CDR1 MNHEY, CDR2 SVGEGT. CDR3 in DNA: TGTGCCAGCAGTTACTCGTCTGGGACAGGATATGGCTACACCTTC. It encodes CASSYSSGTGYGYTF.

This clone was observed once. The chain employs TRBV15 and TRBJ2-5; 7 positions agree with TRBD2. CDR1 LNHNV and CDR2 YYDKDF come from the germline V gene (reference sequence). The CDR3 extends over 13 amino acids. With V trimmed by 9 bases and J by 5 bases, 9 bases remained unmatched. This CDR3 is CATESSGMETQYF. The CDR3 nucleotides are TGTGCCACGGAGTCTAGCGGTATGGAGACCCAGTACTTC.

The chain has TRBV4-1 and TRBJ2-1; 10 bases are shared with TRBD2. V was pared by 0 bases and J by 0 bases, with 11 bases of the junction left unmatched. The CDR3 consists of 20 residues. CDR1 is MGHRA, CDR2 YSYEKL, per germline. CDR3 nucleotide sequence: TGCGCCAGCAGCCAAGATCCAGGGACTAGCGAACCTAGCTCCTACAATGAGCAGTTCTTC. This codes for CASSQDPGTSEPSSYNEQFF.

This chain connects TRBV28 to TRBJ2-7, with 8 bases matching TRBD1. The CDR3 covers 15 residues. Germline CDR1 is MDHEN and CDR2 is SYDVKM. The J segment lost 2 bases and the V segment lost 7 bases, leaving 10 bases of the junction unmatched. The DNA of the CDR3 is TGTGCCAGCACCTCACCCCGACAGGGGACCTACGAGCAGTACTTC. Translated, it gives CASTSPRQGTYEQYF.

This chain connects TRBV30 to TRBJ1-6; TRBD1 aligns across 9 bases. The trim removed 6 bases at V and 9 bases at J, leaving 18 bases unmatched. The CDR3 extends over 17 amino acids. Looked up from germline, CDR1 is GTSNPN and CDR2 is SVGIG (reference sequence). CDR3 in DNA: TGTGCCTGCCCGGGTGGACAGGGGATAATGGGGACTTCACCCCTCCACTTT. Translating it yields CACPGGQGIMGTSPLHF. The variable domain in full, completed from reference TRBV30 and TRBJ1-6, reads SQTIHQWPATLVQPVGSPLSLECTVEGTSNPNLYWYRQAAGRGLQLLFYSVGIGQISSEVPQNLSASRPQDRQFILSSKKLLLSDSGFYLCACPGGQGIMGTSPLHFGNGTRLTVT.

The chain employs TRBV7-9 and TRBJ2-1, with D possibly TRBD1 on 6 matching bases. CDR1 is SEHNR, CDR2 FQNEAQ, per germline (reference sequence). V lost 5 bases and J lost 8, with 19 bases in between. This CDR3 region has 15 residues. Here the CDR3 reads CASSLTGMNIDEQFF. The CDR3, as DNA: TGTGCCAGCAGCCTCACAGGGATGAATATCGATGAGCAGTTCTTC.

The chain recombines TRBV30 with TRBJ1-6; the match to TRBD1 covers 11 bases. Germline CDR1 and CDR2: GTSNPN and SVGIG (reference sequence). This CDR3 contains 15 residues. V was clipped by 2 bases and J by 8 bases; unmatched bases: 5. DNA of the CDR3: TGTGCCTGGAGTACCCTGGGACAGGGGGATTCACCCCTCCACTTT. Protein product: CAWSTLGQGDSPLHF.

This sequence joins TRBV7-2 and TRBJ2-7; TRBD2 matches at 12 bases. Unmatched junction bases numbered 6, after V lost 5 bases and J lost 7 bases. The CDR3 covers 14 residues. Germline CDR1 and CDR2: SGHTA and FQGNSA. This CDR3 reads CASSPSGRAGEQYF. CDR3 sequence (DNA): TGTGCCAGCAGCCCTAGCGGGAGGGCGGGTGAGCAGTACTTC.

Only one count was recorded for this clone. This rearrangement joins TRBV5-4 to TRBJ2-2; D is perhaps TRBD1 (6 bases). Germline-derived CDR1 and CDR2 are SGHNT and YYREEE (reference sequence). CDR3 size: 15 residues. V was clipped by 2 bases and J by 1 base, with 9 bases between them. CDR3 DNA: TGTGCCAGCAGCTTATTGACAGGGAACACCGGGGAGCTGTTTTTT. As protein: CASSLLTGNTGELFF.

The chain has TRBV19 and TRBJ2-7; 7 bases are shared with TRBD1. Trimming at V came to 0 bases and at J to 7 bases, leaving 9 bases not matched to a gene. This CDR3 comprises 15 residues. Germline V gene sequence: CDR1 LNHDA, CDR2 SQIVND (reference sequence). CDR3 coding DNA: TGTGCCAGTAGTATAGAACAGGGGCAGACCGGGGAGCAGTACTTC. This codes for CASSIEQGQTGEQYF.

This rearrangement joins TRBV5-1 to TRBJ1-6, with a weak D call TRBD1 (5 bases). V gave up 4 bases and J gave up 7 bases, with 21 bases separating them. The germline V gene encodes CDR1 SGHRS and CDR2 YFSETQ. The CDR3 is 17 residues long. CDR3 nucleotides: TGCGCCAGCAGCCCGGGGGACCAACCCCGTGGGAATTCACCCCTCCACTTT. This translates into CASSPGDQPRGNSPLHF.

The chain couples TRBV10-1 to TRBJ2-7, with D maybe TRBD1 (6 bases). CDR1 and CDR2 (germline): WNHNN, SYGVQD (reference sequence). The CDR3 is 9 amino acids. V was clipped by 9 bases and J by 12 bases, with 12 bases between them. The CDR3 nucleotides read TGCGCCAGATCAGGGGAACGGTACTTC. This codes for CARSGERYF.

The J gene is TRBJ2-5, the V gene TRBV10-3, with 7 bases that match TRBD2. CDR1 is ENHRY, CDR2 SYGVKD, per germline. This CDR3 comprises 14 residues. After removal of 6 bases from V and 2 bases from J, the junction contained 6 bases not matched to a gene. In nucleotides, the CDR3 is TGTGCCATCAGCCTGAACGGGGGGCAAGAGACCCAGTACTTC. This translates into CAISLNGGQETQYF.

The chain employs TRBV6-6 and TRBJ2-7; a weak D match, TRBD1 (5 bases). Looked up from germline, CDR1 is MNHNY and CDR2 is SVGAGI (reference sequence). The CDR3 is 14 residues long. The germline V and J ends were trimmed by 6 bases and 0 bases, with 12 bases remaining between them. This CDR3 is CASRNMDTSYEQYF. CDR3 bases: TGTGCCAGCAGAAATATGGACACCTCCTACGAGCAGTACTTC.

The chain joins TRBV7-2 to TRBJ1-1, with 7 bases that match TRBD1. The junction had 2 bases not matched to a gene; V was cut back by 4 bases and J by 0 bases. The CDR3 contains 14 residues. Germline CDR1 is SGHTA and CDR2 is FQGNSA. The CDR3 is CASSSRGLNTEAFF. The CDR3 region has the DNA TGTGCCAGCAGCTCCAGGGGGTTGAACACTGAAGCTTTCTTT.

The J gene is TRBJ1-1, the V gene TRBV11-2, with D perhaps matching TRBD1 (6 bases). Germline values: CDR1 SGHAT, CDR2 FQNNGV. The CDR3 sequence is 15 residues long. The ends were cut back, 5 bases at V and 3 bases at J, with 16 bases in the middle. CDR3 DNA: TGTGCCAGCAGCAGAGAATCAGGGGCGTACACTGAAGCTTTCTTT. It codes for CASSRESGAYTEAFF.

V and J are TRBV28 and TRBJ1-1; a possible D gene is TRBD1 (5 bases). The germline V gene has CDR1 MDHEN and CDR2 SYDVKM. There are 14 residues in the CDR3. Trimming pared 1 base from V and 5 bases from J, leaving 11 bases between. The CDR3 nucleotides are TGTGCCAGCAGTTTATCGTTTGGGGCAACTGAAGCTTTCTTT. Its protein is CASSLSFGATEAFF.

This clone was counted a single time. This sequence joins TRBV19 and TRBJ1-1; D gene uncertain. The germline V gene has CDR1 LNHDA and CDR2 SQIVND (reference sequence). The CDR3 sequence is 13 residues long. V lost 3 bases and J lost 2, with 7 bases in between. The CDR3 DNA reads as TGTGCCAGTAGTATGAGCGGTAACACTGAAGCTTTCTTT. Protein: CASSMSGNTEAFF. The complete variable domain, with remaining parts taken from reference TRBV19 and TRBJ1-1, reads DGGITQSPKYLFRKEGQNVTLSCEQNLNHDAMYWYRQDPGQGLRLIYYSQIVNDFQKGDIAEGYSVSREKKESFPLTVTSAQKNPTAFYLCASSMSGNTEAFFGQGTRLTVV.